This is a list of T cell receptor beta chains from one sample in a study of T cell responses to AZD1222 COVID-19 vaccine. Profiling relied on immunoSEQ multiplex PCR, and the TCRdb table lists in-frame clones only, not all of them. The table records approximately 130,000 clones, roughly 92% of them present only once. The sample was peripheral blood, taken on day 0 of AZD1222 vaccination. Receptors originate from an adult in good health. Both conserved end residues are part of each CDR3. A D gene is named only where the DNA matches it firmly. Only some rows state a clone size, as once, few, many or a class for expanded clones.

CDR3 protein,CDR3 DNA,clone size,D gene,V gene,J gene,CDR3 length
CASSYSTGLNTEAFF,TGTGCCAGCAGTTACTCGACGGGCCTGAACACTGAAGCTTTCTTT,NA,NA,TRBV6-5,TRBJ1-1,15
CASSAQDRATGELFF,TGTGCCAGCAGCGCCCAAGACAGGGCCACCGGGGAGCTGTTTTTT,NA,TRBD1,TRBV3-1/TRBV3-2,TRBJ2-2,15
CASSTGAISGNTIYF,TGTGCCAGCAGCACAGGGGCCATCTCTGGAAACACCATATATTTT,NA,TRBD1,TRBV5-4,TRBJ1-3,15
CASSPRGQGSQPQHF,TGTGCCAGCTCACCACGGGGACAGGGAAGTCAGCCCCAGCATTTT,NA,TRBD1,TRBV18,TRBJ1-5,15
CASSLVGQGYQPQHF,TGCGCCAGCAGCTTGGTGGGACAGGGTTATCAGCCCCAGCATTTT,NA,TRBD1,TRBV5-1,TRBJ1-5,15
CASSQDSGGAESYEQYF,TGCGCCAGCAGCCAAGATAGCGGGGGGGCGGAGAGTTACGAGCAGTACTTC,once,TRBD2,TRBV4-1,TRBJ2-7,17
CASSSVRNSPLHF,TGTGCCAGCAGCTCGGTTAGGAATTCACCCCTCCACTTT,NA,NA,TRBV7-6,TRBJ1-6,13
CASSPNRGGQETQYF,TGTGCCAGCAGCCCCAATCGGGGGGGGCAAGAGACCCAGTACTTC,NA,TRBD2,TRBV4-2,TRBJ2-5,15
CASSPDSEGNTIYF,TGTGCCAGCAGCCCGGACTCTGAGGGAAACACCATATATTTT,few,NA,TRBV3-1/TRBV3-2,TRBJ1-3,14
CASKDRGNSPLHF,TGTGCCAGCAAGGACAGGGGGAATTCACCCCTCCACTTT,NA,TRBD1,TRBV27,TRBJ1-6,13
CASSVEGQESGSYGYTF,TGTGCCAGCAGCGTAGAGGGACAGGAGTCGGGGAGCTATGGCTACACCTTC,NA,TRBD1,TRBV9,TRBJ1-2,17
CSVAFLAGDAMVGNEQFF,TGCAGCGTTGCGTTCCTAGCGGGGGACGCCATGGTGGGCAATGAGCAGTTCTTC,once,TRBD2,TRBV29-1,TRBJ2-1,18
CASSFYFGGGAANEKLFF,TGTGCCAGCAGCTTCTATTTCGGTGGCGGGGCCGCTAATGAAAAACTGTTTTTT,NA,NA,TRBV5-5,TRBJ1-4,18
CAIRDKSYEQYF,TGTGCCATCCGGGACAAGAGCTACGAGCAGTACTTC,NA,NA,TRBV10-3,TRBJ2-7,12